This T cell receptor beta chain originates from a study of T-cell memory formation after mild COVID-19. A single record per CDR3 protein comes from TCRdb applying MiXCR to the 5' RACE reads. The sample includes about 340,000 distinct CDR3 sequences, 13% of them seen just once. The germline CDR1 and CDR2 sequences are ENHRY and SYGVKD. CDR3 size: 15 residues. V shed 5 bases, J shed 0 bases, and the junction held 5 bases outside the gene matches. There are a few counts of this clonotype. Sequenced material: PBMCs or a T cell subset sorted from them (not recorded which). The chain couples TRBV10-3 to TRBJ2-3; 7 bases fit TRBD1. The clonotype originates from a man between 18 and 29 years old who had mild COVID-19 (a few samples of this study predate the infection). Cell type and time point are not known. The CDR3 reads CAISRDRASTDTQYF. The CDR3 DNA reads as TGTGCCATCAGTCGAGACAGGGCTAGCACAGATACGCAGTATTTT.